What follows are 8 T cell receptor beta chains derived from one specimen sequenced in a study of identical twins. TCRdb analysed the 5' RACE reads with MiXCR anew, one entry per CDR3 protein. The sample shows 200,000 to 250,000 distinct CDR3 sequences, 5.5% to 7% of them seen only once. The sample was also linked to a second study, of yellow fever vaccine responses in identical twins.

Material: memory (CD45RO+) T cells sorted from blood. These receptors all stem from a woman aged 18 to 35 in good health.

The chain uses TRBV6-4 and TRBJ2-2, with D perhaps TRBD1 or TRBD2 (5 bases each). V was cut by 6 bases and J by 6 bases, with 11 bases left in between. CDR3 size: 13 residues. Germline V gene lookup returns CDR1 MRHNA and CDR2 SNTAGT. The chain's CDR3 is CASSQMGAGELFF. In DNA form, the CDR3 reads TGTGCCAGCAGCCAGATGGGGGCCGGGGAGCTGTTTTTT.

This clonotype appeared many times. The V and J genes are TRBV3-1 and TRBJ2-3, with 7 bases identical to TRBD1. CDR1 is LGHDT, CDR2 YNNKEL, per germline (reference sequence). Germline trimming cut 1 base from V and 1 base from J; bases unmatched to any gene: 2. The CDR3 contains 15 residues. CDR3 bases: TGTGCCAGCAGCCAAGGACAGGGTGGCACAGATACGCAGTATTTT. Residues: CASSQGQGGTDTQYF.

This clonotype came up a few times. The chain recombines TRBV3-1 with TRBJ2-1; 12 bases map to TRBD2. The trim removed 5 bases at V and 7 bases at J, leaving 18 bases unmatched. In germline, CDR1 is LGHDT, CDR2 YNNKEL (reference sequence). The CDR3 runs 19 residues. The CDR3, as DNA: TGTGCCAGCAGCGACCCAGGACTAGCGGGGAGAAGGGGTTGGAATGAGCAGTTCTTC. Translated: CASSDPGLAGRRGWNEQFF.

The chain couples TRBV5-1 to TRBJ1-1, with a weak D call TRBD1 (5 bases). Looked up from germline, CDR1 is SGHRS and CDR2 is YFSETQ. The length of the CDR3 is 15 residues. V gave up 0 bases and J gave up 5 bases, with 14 bases separating them. The CDR3, as DNA: TGCGCCAGCAGCTTGGGCCGACAGACAACGACTGAAGCTTTCTTT. Protein product: CASSLGRQTTTEAFF.

This clonotype was counted a few times. The chain employs TRBV11-3 and TRBJ2-5; D is unclear. V shed 4 bases and J shed 11 bases, with 17 bases lying between them. Germline loops: CDR1 SGHNT, CDR2 YENEEA. This CDR3 has 13 amino acids. CDR3 region: CASSYRPHGPQYF. Here the CDR3 DNA reads TGTGCCAGCAGCTACAGACCTCACGGTCCACAGTACTTC.

The chain combines TRBV3-1 with TRBJ2-7; possibly TRBD1 or TRBD2 for D (5 bases each). The V end lost 4 bases, the J end lost 4 bases, and 11 bases lay between the germline ends. CDR3 length equals 13 residues. Germline CDR1 reads LGHDT; CDR2 reads YNNKEL (reference sequence). The CDR3, as DNA: TGTGCCAGCAGCCCCGGGGCACTTTACGAGCAGTACTTC. Its translation: CASSPGALYEQYF.

This clonotype showed up many times. This chain connects TRBV12-3 or TRBV12-4 to TRBJ2-2, with TRBD2 identical over 10 bases. V lost 5 bases, J lost 1 base, and 7 bases stayed unmatched. This CDR3 contains 17 residues. CDR3 coding DNA: TGTGCCAGCAGTACTCTTAGCGGGGGGCGGAACACCGGGGAGCTGTTTTTT. Translated: CASSTLSGGRNTGELFF.

The chain uses TRBV5-1 and TRBJ2-1; the D is unclear. Germline lookup yields CDR1 SGHRS and CDR2 YFSETQ. Between the trimmed V and J ends, which lost 4 bases and 8 bases, there was a span of 13 bases. CDR3 size: 13 residues. The CDR3 sequence: CASSNPLVDEQFF. The CDR3 DNA is TGCGCCAGCAGCAACCCATTGGTGGATGAGCAGTTCTTC.